This T cell receptor beta chain was recorded in a study of control samples from healthy donors and cancer patients. V dropped 2 bases and J dropped 4 bases, with 11 bases sitting between them. The CDR3 has 15 amino acids. CDR1 and CDR2 (germline): SNHLY, FYNNEI. Some clones are missing from TCRdb's copy, which holds only in-frame ones; the method was immunoSEQ multiplex PCR. The sample shows 75,000 to 100,000 clones, roughly 89% of them seen only once. This TCR came from a man between 50 and 59 years old in good health. The sequenced sample was blood. The chain recombines TRBV2 with TRBJ2-2; possibly TRBD2 for D (5 bases). The CDR3 sequence: CASSEWGRGTGELFF. The CDR3 coding sequence is TGTGCCAGCAGTGAATGGGGTCGGGGCACCGGGGAGCTGTTTTTT.